Shown below are 28 T cell receptor beta chains from a single sample sequenced in a study of T cells in women clearing cervical HPV infection. Assay used: immunoSEQ multiplex PCR; TCRdb lists only in-frame clones, some missing. Across fewer than 30,000 clones, the top ten clones capture over 5% of the sample. The specimen was blood buffy coat. The receptors derive from a woman aged 18 to 75 with a cervical HPV16 infection that either progressed to CIN3+ or cleared (not recorded which).

Concerning this clone: The DNA ends 3 residues before the CDR3 does, and the rest of the CDR3 is filled in from the germline J gene. This chain uses TRBV18 with TRBJ2-1; 8 positions agree with TRBD2. The CDR3 covers 18 residues. Germline V lookup: CDR1 KGHSH, CDR2 LQKENI. With V trimmed by 8 bases and J by 7 bases, 22 bases remained unmatched. The DNA read from the CDR3 is TGTGCCAGCCCTTGGGCGACAGGTTCGGGACTAGTCGGGAATGAG. Amino acids: CASPWATGSGLVGNE. The whole CDR3 region reads CASPWATGSGLVGNEQFF.

Regarding this clone: The sequenced fragment ends 3 residues before the CDR3 boundary, so the rest is inferred from the germline J gene. The chain recombines TRBV7-3 with TRBJ1-2; TRBD1 aligns across 10 bases. This CDR3 is 15 amino acids long. Looked up from germline, CDR1 is SGHTA and CDR2 is FQGTGA. The covered CDR3 bases are TGTGCCAGCAGCTTCGGAACCGGGACAGGGGTGAGC. Translated: CASSFGTGTGVS. The CDR3 in full is CASSFGTGTGVSYTF.

Comments on this clone: The read terminates 3 residues ahead of where the CDR3 ends, so the germline J gene completes it. The rearrangement uses TRBV27 and TRBJ2-1; 9 nucleotides match TRBD1. Germline V lookup: CDR1 MNHEY, CDR2 SMNVEV (reference sequence). V gave up 5 bases and J gave up 2 bases; unmatched junction bases: 4. The CDR3 contains 15 residues. The CDR3 protein is CASSKQGATYNEQFF. The covered CDR3 bases are TGTGCCAGCAGTAAACAGGGGGCTACCTACAATGAG.

Concerning this clone: Read sequence stops 3 residues before the CDR3 end, and the germline J gene provides the missing end. The chain carries TRBV14 and TRBJ2-1; D is perhaps TRBD1 (6 bases). The CDR3 length is 15 residues. The V gene's germline CDR1 is SGHDN and CDR2 FVKESK. V was clipped by 4 bases and J by 4 bases, with 14 bases between them. The CDR3 here is CASSLGQKMYNEQFF. The CDR3 bases that were read are TGTGCCAGCAGCCTAGGACAGAAGATGTACAATGAG.

The CDR3 loop is CSATNRPYGYTF. The sequenced CDR3 bases are TGCAGTGCGACAAACCGACCCTATGGC. The genes are TRBV20-1 and TRBJ1-2; D remains ambiguous. The read terminates 3 residues before the CDR3 end, so the remaining end is supplied by the germline J gene. V was clipped by 6 bases and J by 4 bases, with 12 bases between them. The length of the CDR3 is 12 residues. Germline V gene lookup returns CDR1 DFQATT and CDR2 SNEGSKA (reference sequence).

With respect to this clone: The missing CDR3 end, 3 residues past where the read stops, is filled in from the germline J gene. The chain carries TRBV20-1 and TRBJ2-1, with 7 bases identical to TRBD1. V was clipped by 8 bases and J by 0 bases; unmatched bases: 10. The CDR3 is made up of 15 amino acids. Germline assignment: CDR1 DFQATT and CDR2 SNEGSKA (reference sequence). The CDR3 bases that were read are TGCAGTTCGCCGACTGCAGGGGGCTCCTACAATGAG. Translating it yields CSSPTAGGSYNE. The complete CDR3 reads CSSPTAGGSYNEQFF.

For this clone: The junction departs from germline at one end; a sequencing error may be responsible. The sequence runs out 3 residues before the end of the CDR3; the remainder is reconstructed from the germline J gene. The sample carries other DNA sequences with the same CDR3. J is TRBJ1-3 and V is TRBV30, with D unresolved. Germline V gene sequence: CDR1 GTSNPN, CDR2 SVGIG (reference sequence). The CDR3 is 12 residues long. CDR3 bases read: TGTGCCTGGAGTCGAGGGCCAAACACT. Amino acid sequence: CAWSRGPNT. The whole CDR3 sequence is CAWSRGPNTIYF.

On this clone: The read stops 3 residues short of the end of the CDR3; the missing end is completed from the germline J gene. The chain combines TRBV18 with TRBJ2-5, with TRBD2 as a possible D gene (5 bases). This CDR3 has 13 residues. The germline V and J ends were trimmed by 2 bases and 4 bases, with 8 bases remaining between them. Germline CDR1 KGHSH, CDR2 LQKENI. Incomplete CDR3 DNA: TGTGCCAGCTCACCATTTCGGGGAGAGACC. Protein product: CASSPFRGET. The entire CDR3 protein reads CASSPFRGETQYF.

A remark on this clone: The CDR3 extends 3 residues past the end of the read, so its final part is completed from the germline J gene. The chain recombines TRBV11-2 with TRBJ2-1, with TRBD2 matching over 9 bases. The CDR3 runs to 15 residues. The germline V gene has CDR1 SGHAT and CDR2 FQNNGV. V lost 3 bases and J lost 3; bases outside the gene matches: 3. This chain's CDR3 is CASSFQREVYNEQFF. CDR3 DNA, as far as it was read: TGTGCCAGCAGCTTCCAGCGGGAGGTCTACAATGAG.

For this clone: The read is 3 residues too short to cover the CDR3 end, so that end is filled in from the germline J gene. The chain uses TRBV20-1 and TRBJ1-2; a weak D match, TRBD1 (6 bases). This CDR3 is built from 13 residues. From germline, CDR1 is DFQATT and CDR2 SNEGSKA (reference sequence). The CDR3: CSAFRTRGGGYTF. Incomplete CDR3 DNA: TGCAGTGCTTTCCGGACCAGGGGTGGCGGC.

About this clone: With the read ending 3 residues before the CDR3 end, the germline J gene is used to fill in that end. The J gene is TRBJ1-2, the V gene TRBV2; D call uncertain. CDR3 length equals 12 residues. Looked up from germline, CDR1 is SNHLY and CDR2 is FYNNEI. Trimming removed 2 bases from V and 7 bases from J, with 8 bases in between. CDR3 bases read: TGTGCCAGCAGTGAACAGGAGCTTGGC. This codes for CASSEQELG. The full CDR3 is CASSEQELGYTF.

The sequenced part of the CDR3 DNA is TGTGCCAGCAGCCAAGTTCCGGGGGGTAGAGAGACC. It codes for CASSQVPGGRET. The full-length CDR3 reads as CASSQVPGGRETQYF. The chain is built from TRBV14 and TRBJ2-5, with TRBD2 identical over 7 bases. The read gets to within 3 residues of the CDR3 end, and the germline J gene fills in the rest. The V and J ends lost 1 base and 4 bases, in that order; junction bases with no gene match: 6. The CDR3 has 15 residues. Germline CDR1 is SGHDN and CDR2 is FVKESK.

Comment on this clone: The CDR3 end lies 3 residues beyond the end of the read and is filled in from the germline J gene. The chain couples TRBV18 to TRBJ1-1; 7 bases map to TRBD1. CDR1 is KGHSH and CDR2 is LQKENI in the germline V gene. Trimming took 2 bases from V and 6 from J; bases not matched to a gene: 9. The CDR3 is 15 amino acids. CDR3 bases read: TGTGCCAGCTCACCAATAGCTGCAGGGGGTCCTGAA. Residues: CASSPIAAGGPE. The CDR3 as a whole reads CASSPIAAGGPEAFF.

As for this clone: The read gets to within 3 residues of the CDR3 end, and the germline J gene fills in the rest. J is TRBJ2-5 and V is TRBV5-1, with D perhaps TRBD2 (5 bases). Germline V gene data show CDR1 as SGHRS and CDR2 as YFSETQ. The CDR3 spans 16 residues. CDR3 DNA, as far as it was read: TGCGCCAGCAGCAGCGGTTGGACGGCTAGCACAGATACC. It yields the protein CASSSGWTASTDT. The full CDR3 protein is CASSSGWTASTDTQYF.

Notes on this clone: The sequence runs out 3 residues before the end of the CDR3; the remainder is reconstructed from the germline J gene. The V gene is TRBV5-1, the J gene TRBJ2-3; 10 positions agree with TRBD1. The CDR3 consists of 14 residues. The V segment lost 4 bases and the J segment 3 bases; nucleotides outside the gene matches: 2. Germline V gene lookup returns CDR1 SGHRS and CDR2 YFSETQ. The sequenced part of the CDR3 DNA is TGCGCCAGCAGCCCGGGACAGGGGACAGATACG. This encodes CASSPGQGTDT. The complete CDR3 protein is CASSPGQGTDTQYF.

About this clone itself: The CDR3 extends 3 residues past the end of the read, so its final part is completed from the germline J gene. V is TRBV10-3 and J is TRBJ1-4, with D tentatively TRBD1 (5 bases). Trimming cost V 10 bases and J 8 bases, with 17 bases left between them. CDR1 and CDR2 from the germline V gene are ENHRY and SYGVKD. CDR3 length equals 13 residues. Incomplete CDR3 DNA: TGTGCCACACAGACAGCTCTGAGGGAAAAA. This translates into CATQTALREK. The full CDR3 sequence reads CATQTALREKLFF.

With respect to this clone: The read ends 3 residues early relative to the CDR3; the germline J gene fills the gap. The gene calls are TRBV14 and TRBJ2-1; TRBD2 aligns across 15 bases. The J segment lost 9 bases and the V segment lost 4 bases, leaving 7 bases of the junction unmatched. CDR3 size: 16 residues. The germline V gene has CDR1 SGHDN and CDR2 FVKESK. Incomplete CDR3 DNA: TGTGCCAGCAGCCGGGGACTAGCGGGAGGTTCTGTTGAG. Encoded protein: CASSRGLAGGSVE. The complete CDR3 protein is CASSRGLAGGSVEQFF.

With regard to this clone: Read sequence stops 3 residues before the CDR3 end, and the germline J gene provides the missing end. The rearrangement uses TRBV30 and TRBJ2-7; 9 bases map to TRBD1. J lost 6 bases, V lost 7 bases, and 7 bases had no gene match. The germline V gene encodes CDR1 GTSNPN and CDR2 SVGIG (reference sequence). This CDR3 is built from 12 residues. CDR3 DNA (partial): TGTGCCTTAGACAGGGGGATCACCGAG. Translation: CALDRGITE. In full, the CDR3 is CALDRGITEQYF.

Concerning this clone itself: The CDR3 end is not reached by the read, which stops 3 residues before it; the germline J gene fills it in. J is TRBJ1-1 and V is TRBV11-2, with D uncertain. This CDR3 has 11 amino acids. The V gene's germline CDR1 is SGHAT and CDR2 FQNNGV. The CDR3 bases that were read are TGTGCCAGCAGCTTGTTACGGGGT. It encodes CASSLLRG. The full CDR3 reads CASSLLRGAFF.

CDR3 sequence reads: CASSPTGGGHIQYF. The sequenced part of the CDR3 DNA is TGTGCCAGCAGCCCGACAGGGGGTGGGCACATT. This chain links TRBV5-5 with TRBJ2-4; 9 nucleotides match TRBD1. The sequence runs out 3 residues before the end of the CDR3; the remainder is reconstructed from the germline J gene. V shed 4 bases and J 8 bases; nucleotides not matched to a gene: 7. Per the germline V gene, CDR1 is SGHKS and CDR2 is YYEKEE (reference sequence). The CDR3 extends over 14 amino acids.

About this clone: The read ends 3 residues early relative to the CDR3; the germline J gene fills the gap. This chain joins TRBV19 and TRBJ2-2; a weak D match, TRBD2 (6 bases). CDR1 LNHDA and CDR2 SQIVND come from the germline V gene (reference sequence). CDR3 length: 15 residues. CDR3 in amino acids: CASSIGGSTNEKLFF. The CDR3 DNA, read in part, is TGTGCCAGTAGTATTGGGGGGAGTACTAATGAAAAG.

A note on this clone: The read ends 3 residues early relative to the CDR3; the germline J gene fills the gap. V is TRBV20-1 and J is TRBJ1-2; TRBD1 is a possible D gene (5 bases). The CDR3 has 13 residues. Per germline, CDR1 DFQATT and CDR2 SNEGSKA (reference sequence). The chain's CDR3 is CSASPVGGFDYTF. Partial CDR3 DNA: TGCAGTGCTTCCCCTGTGGGGGGTTTCGAC.

In regard to this clone: The read ends 3 residues before the CDR3 terminus; that terminus is restored from the germline J gene. The rearrangement uses TRBV7-3 and TRBJ1-1, with a weak D call TRBD1 (6 bases). Trimming took 5 bases from V and 2 from J, leaving 12 bases between them. Germline lookup yields CDR1 SGHTA and CDR2 FQGTGA. CDR3 size: 14 residues. CDR3 bases read: TGTGCCAGCAGCCCGGGACAAATTAACACTGAA. Protein sequence: CASSPGQINTE. The entire CDR3 reads CASSPGQINTEAFF. The whole variable domain, filled in from reference TRBV7-3 and TRBJ1-1, reads GAGVSQTPSNKVTEKGKYVELRCDPISGHTALYWYRQSLGQGPEFLIYFQGTGAADDSGLPNDRFFAVRPEGSVSTLKIQRTERGDSAVYLCASSPGQINTEAFFGQGTRLTVV.

Note on this clone: The CDR3 extends 3 residues past the end of the read, so its final part is completed from the germline J gene. The J gene is TRBJ2-1, the V gene TRBV7-6, with D maybe TRBD2 (6 bases). The CDR3 spans 13 residues. The germline V and J ends were trimmed by 6 bases and 8 bases, with 14 bases remaining between them. Germline CDR1 and CDR2: SGHVS and FNYEAQ. The CDR3 reads CASRLSGSHEQFF. Incomplete CDR3 DNA: TGTGCCAGCAGATTAAGCGGGTCCCATGAG.

About this clone: From the germline J gene comes the end of the CDR3, since the read stops 3 residues before it. J is TRBJ1-2 and V is TRBV30; TRBD1 matches 8 bases. CDR3 length: 16 amino acids. The germline CDR1 and CDR2 sequences are GTSNPN and SVGIG (reference sequence). Incomplete CDR3 DNA: TGTGCCTGGACCCCCTCTTGGGAGGACAGGGCTTGGGGC. This gives the protein CAWTPSWEDRAWG. The CDR3 in full is CAWTPSWEDRAWGYTF.

With respect to this clone: The sequenced fragment ends 3 residues before the CDR3 boundary, so the rest is inferred from the germline J gene. This sequence joins TRBV19 and TRBJ1-5; 8 positions agree with TRBD1. The CDR3 sequence is 15 residues long. Trimming removed 3 bases from V and 5 bases from J; junction bases left unmatched: 6. Per the germline V gene, CDR1 is LNHDA and CDR2 is SQIVND (reference sequence). The DNA read from the CDR3 is TGTGCCAGTAGTATGTCGACAGGGGCATATCAGCCC. Residues: CASSMSTGAYQP. In full, the CDR3 is CASSMSTGAYQPQHF.

About this clone itself: The CDR3 goes on 3 residues after the read ends, and that part is filled in from the germline J gene. The V call is TRBV27, the J call TRBJ2-5; tentatively, D is TRBD1 (6 bases). The CDR3 runs to 13 residues. The V end was cut by 6 bases, the J end by 1 base, with 9 bases between. CDR1 is MNHEY, CDR2 SMNVEV, per germline (reference sequence). CDR3 sequence reads: CASRGQSQETQYF. The DNA read from the CDR3 is TGTGCCAGCAGGGGACAAAGCCAAGAGACC.

In the case of this clone: Coverage ceases 3 residues before the CDR3 finishes, and the germline J gene fills in the end. The chain recombines TRBV7-8 with TRBJ2-7, with 7 bases lining up with TRBD1. With 3 bases clipped from V and 4 bases from J, the junction kept 12 bases outside the gene matches. Germline V gives CDR1 SGHVS, CDR2 FQNEAQ. There are 16 residues in the CDR3. The CDR3 loop is CASSFAPATGFYEQYF. The part of the CDR3 DNA that was read is TGTGCCAGCAGCTTCGCCCCCGCGACAGGGTTTTACGAG.